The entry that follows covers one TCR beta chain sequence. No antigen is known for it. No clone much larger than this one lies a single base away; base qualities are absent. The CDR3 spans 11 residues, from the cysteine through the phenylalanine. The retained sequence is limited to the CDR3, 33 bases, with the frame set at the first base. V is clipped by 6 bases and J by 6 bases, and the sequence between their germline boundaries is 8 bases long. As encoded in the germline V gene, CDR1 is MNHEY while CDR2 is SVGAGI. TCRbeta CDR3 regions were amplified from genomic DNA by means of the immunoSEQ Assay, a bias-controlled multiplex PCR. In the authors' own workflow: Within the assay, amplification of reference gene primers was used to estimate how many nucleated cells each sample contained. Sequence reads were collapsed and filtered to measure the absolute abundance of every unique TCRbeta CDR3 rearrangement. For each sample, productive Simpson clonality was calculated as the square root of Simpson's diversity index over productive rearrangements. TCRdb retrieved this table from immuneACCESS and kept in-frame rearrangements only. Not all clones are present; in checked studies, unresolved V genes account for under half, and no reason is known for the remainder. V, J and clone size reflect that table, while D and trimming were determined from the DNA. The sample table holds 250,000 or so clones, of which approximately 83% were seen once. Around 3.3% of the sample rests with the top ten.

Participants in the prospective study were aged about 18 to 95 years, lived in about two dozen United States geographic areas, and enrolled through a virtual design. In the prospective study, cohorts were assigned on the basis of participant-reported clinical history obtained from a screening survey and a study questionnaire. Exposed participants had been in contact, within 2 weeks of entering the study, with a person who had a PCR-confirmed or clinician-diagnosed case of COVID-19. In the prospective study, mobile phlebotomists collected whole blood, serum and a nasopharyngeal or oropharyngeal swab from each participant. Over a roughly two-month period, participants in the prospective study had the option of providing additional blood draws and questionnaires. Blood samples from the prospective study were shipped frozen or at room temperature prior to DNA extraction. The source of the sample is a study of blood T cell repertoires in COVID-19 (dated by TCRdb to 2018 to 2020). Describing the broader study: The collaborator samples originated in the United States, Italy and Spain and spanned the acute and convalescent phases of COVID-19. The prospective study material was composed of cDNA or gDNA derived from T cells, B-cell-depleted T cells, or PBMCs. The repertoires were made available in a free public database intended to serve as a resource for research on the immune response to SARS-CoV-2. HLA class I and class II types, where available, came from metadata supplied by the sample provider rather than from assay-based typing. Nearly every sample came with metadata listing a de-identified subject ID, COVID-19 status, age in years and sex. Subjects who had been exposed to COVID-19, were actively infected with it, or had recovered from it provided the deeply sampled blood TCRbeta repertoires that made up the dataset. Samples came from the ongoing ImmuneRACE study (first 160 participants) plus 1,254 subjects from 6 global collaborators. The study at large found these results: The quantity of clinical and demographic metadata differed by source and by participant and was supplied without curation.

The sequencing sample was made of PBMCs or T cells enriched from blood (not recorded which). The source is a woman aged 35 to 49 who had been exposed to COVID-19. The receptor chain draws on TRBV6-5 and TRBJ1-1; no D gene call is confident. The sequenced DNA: TGTGCCAGCAGCAGTTTGGCTGAAGCTTTCTTT. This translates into CASSSLAEAFF.